The next 19 T cell receptor beta chains were all read from a single sample in a study of T cells in Graves' hyperthyroidism and ophthalmopathy. RNA transcripts gave rise to amplified TCR beta CDR3 regions. The HTBI primer set was used in a first-round RT-PCR of the TCR CDR3. TCRdb redid the calling of the multiplex PCR reads with MiXCR, one entry per CDR3 protein. Of fewer than 450,000 distinct CDR3 sequences in the sample, about 18% were seen once. The source material was blood. The receptor set was obtained from a woman in her twenties or thirties with Graves' hyperthyroidism that later progressed to Graves' ophthalmopathy.

In its sample, this clonotype was seen many times. The junction and the germline gene differ at one end; a read error may be behind it. V is TRBV20-1 and J is TRBJ2-3; TRBD1 agrees at 7 bases. Germline CDR1 reads DFQATT; CDR2 reads SNEGSKA (reference sequence). This CDR3 region has 15 residues. CDR3 protein: CRARGLGASGDTQYF. The CDR3 DNA follows: TGCAGGGCTAGGGGGCTCGGGGCCTCGGGAGATACGCAGTATTTT.

In this sample, this clonotype turned up many times. The chain uses TRBV7-9 and TRBJ1-5, with TRBD1 identical over 8 bases. V shed 5 bases, J shed 4 bases, and the junction held 7 bases outside the gene matches. Germline-derived CDR1 and CDR2 are SEHNR and FQNEAQ (reference sequence). The length of the CDR3 is 15 residues. The CDR3 nucleotides are TGTGCCAGCAGCCGTGGACAGGGTGTGAATCAGCCCCAGCATTTT. Protein: CASSRGQGVNQPQHF.

The J gene is TRBJ2-2, the V gene TRBV7-9; a possible D gene is TRBD2 (5 bases). The CDR3 contains 16 residues. V shed 5 bases and J shed 0 bases, with 13 bases lying between them. Germline V gene sequence: CDR1 SEHNR, CDR2 FQNEAQ (reference sequence). The CDR3 protein is CASSLRGRANTGELFF. The CDR3, as DNA: TGTGCCAGCAGCCTCCGTGGGAGAGCGAACACCGGGGAGCTGTTTTTT.

V and J are TRBV5-4 and TRBJ1-1; D might be TRBD1 (5 bases). CDR3 size: 14 residues. CDR1 and CDR2 (germline): SGHNT, YYREEE (reference sequence). Trimming cost V 3 bases and J 0 bases, with 9 bases left between them. CDR3 region: CASSYTGMNTEAFF. The CDR3 DNA is TGTGCCAGCAGCTATACAGGTATGAACACTGAAGCTTTCTTT.

This CDR3 is CASSLMGSYNEQFF. The CDR3 DNA sequence: TGTGCCAGCAGTTTGATGGGCTCCTACAATGAGCAGTTCTTC. This rearrangement joins TRBV28 to TRBJ2-1; D gene unclear. Looked up from germline, CDR1 is MDHEN and CDR2 is SYDVKM. This CDR3 has 14 amino acids. Trimming removed 3 bases at V and 0 bases at J, with 6 bases between.

This clonotype was seen more than once but under ten times. The chain recombines TRBV20-1 with TRBJ1-5, with D maybe TRBD1 (6 bases). V lost 4 bases to trimming and J lost 5 bases, with 30 bases between them. CDR1 is DFQATT, CDR2 SNEGSKA, per germline (reference sequence). The CDR3 is 19 residues long. CDR3 sequence: CSAKEVSGPHTGGYQPQHF. Here the CDR3 DNA reads TGCAGTGCTAAAGAAGTCTCGGGCCCGCACACCGGGGGCTATCAGCCCCAGCATTTT.

This clonotype was picked up many times. The chain has TRBV2 and TRBJ2-6, with TRBD1 identical over 7 bases. The CDR3 is made up of 15 amino acids. Per the germline V gene, CDR1 is SNHLY and CDR2 is FYNNEI. The J segment lost 4 bases and the V segment lost 4 bases, leaving 4 bases of the junction unmatched. CDR3 nucleotide sequence: TGTGCCAGCAGTGGACAGGGTTCCGGGGCCAACGTCCTGACTTTC. It encodes CASSGQGSGANVLTF.

V gene TRBV3-1 combines with J gene TRBJ1-3; the D is unclear. V lost 3 bases to trimming and J lost 0 bases, with 6 bases between them. The CDR3 runs to 14 residues. Per the germline V gene, CDR1 is LGHDT and CDR2 is YNNKEL (reference sequence). CDR3 protein: CASSQTNSGNTIYF. DNA of the CDR3: TGTGCCAGCAGCCAGACTAACTCTGGAAACACCATATATTTT.

This clonotype was detected a few times. V is TRBV10-1 and J is TRBJ2-5; the D gene could be TRBD1 or TRBD2 (5 bases each). Trimming pared 3 bases from V and 5 bases from J, leaving 16 bases between. CDR1 and CDR2 (germline): WNHNN, SYGVQD (reference sequence). The CDR3 loop spans 15 amino acids. In nucleotides, the CDR3 is TGCGCCAGCAGTGATCGGAGCGGACCAGGGGAGACCCAGTACTTC. Translating it yields CASSDRSGPGETQYF.

This clonotype was counted between two and nine times. The rearrangement joins TRBV20-1 to TRBJ1-3, with 7 bases matching TRBD1. Trimming at V came to 6 bases and at J to 0 bases, leaving 5 bases not matched to a gene. Germline-derived CDR1 and CDR2 are DFQATT and SNEGSKA (reference sequence). This CDR3 contains 14 residues. CDR3 sequence: CSAGQVGSGNTIYF. The DNA of the CDR3 is TGCAGTGCCGGACAGGTTGGCTCTGGAAACACCATATATTTT.

This clonotype was detected many times. V is TRBV6-1 and J is TRBJ2-7; D gene ambiguous. Per the germline V gene, CDR1 is MNHNS and CDR2 is SASEGT. This CDR3 contains 10 residues. Trimming removed 8 bases from V and 6 bases from J, with 8 bases in between. This chain's CDR3 is CASSAGEQYF. CDR3 sequence (DNA): TGTGCCAGCTCAGCCGGCGAGCAGTACTTC.

This clonotype was detected many times. This chain joins TRBV4-2 and TRBJ1-1; 7 nucleotides match TRBD1. Germline loops: CDR1 LGHNA, CDR2 YNFKEQ. V trimming: 1 base; J trimming: 6 bases; junction bases outside the gene matches: 8. CDR3 length: 15 amino acids. CDR3 nucleotides: TGTGCCAGCAGCCAAGGACAGGGACCAGGCCCTGAAGCTTTCTTT. It yields the protein CASSQGQGPGPEAFF.

This clonotype was detected many times. The V call is TRBV18, the J call TRBJ2-4, with TRBD1 identical over 8 bases. There are 17 residues in the CDR3. With V trimmed by 6 bases and J by 3 bases, 13 bases remained unmatched. Germline V gene sequence: CDR1 KGHSH, CDR2 LQKENI. The CDR3 bases are TGTGCCAGCTCCCTTGACTTGGACAGGGAAAACAAAAACATTCAGTACTTC. Translating it yields CASSLDLDRENKNIQYF.

The DNA for the CDR3 is TGTGCCAGCTCACCAACAGGGATTTCCACTGAAGCTTTCTTT. This translates into CASSPTGISTEAFF. The chain is built from TRBV18 and TRBJ1-1; tentative D call: TRBD1 (6 bases). V lost 2 bases to trimming and J lost 4 bases, with 11 bases between them. Germline CDR1 and CDR2: KGHSH and LQKENI. The CDR3 consists of 14 residues.

This clonotype was seen many times. The chain carries TRBV19 and TRBJ1-6; TRBD1 matches 7 bases. Germline-derived CDR1 and CDR2 are LNHDA and SQIVND (reference sequence). After removal of 5 bases from V and 6 bases from J, the junction contained 10 bases not matched to a gene. This CDR3 is built from 16 residues. The CDR3 DNA is TGTGCCAGTAGTCGCGAACGGGACAGCATTAATTCACCCCTCCACTTT. Amino acids: CASSRERDSINSPLHF.

The chain has TRBV7-9 and TRBJ1-6; D is unresolved. Germline CDR1 SEHNR, CDR2 FQNEAQ (reference sequence). The CDR3 has 12 amino acids. V was cut by 1 base and J by 7 bases, with 2 bases left in between. The CDR3 region has the DNA TGTGCCAGCAGCTTAGACAATTCACCCCTCCACTTT. It encodes CASSLDNSPLHF.

This clonotype was recorded at least ten times. Relative to the germline gene, one junction end is altered; a read error may explain this. The chain couples TRBV2 to TRBJ2-3; no clear D gene. Germline CDR1 is SNHLY and CDR2 is FYNNEI. The CDR3 consists of 11 residues. CDR3 DNA: TGTGCCAGAAGTGTTGGGGATACGCAGTATTTT. As protein: CARSVGDTQYF. Based on the CDR3 plus reference TRBV2 and TRBJ2-3, the full variable domain is EPEVTQTPSHQVTQMGQEVILRCVPISNHLYFYWYRQILGQKVEFLVSFYNNEISEKSEIFDDQFSVERPDGSNFTLKIRSTKLEDSAMYFCARSVGDTQYFGPGTRLTVL.

This clonotype has a count of ten or more. V gene TRBV20-1 combines with J gene TRBJ2-3; D remains ambiguous. The CDR3 is made up of 14 amino acids. V was trimmed by 2 bases and J by 2 bases, leaving 11 bases between them. Germline assignment: CDR1 DFQATT and CDR2 SNEGSKA (reference sequence). The CDR3 nucleotides are TGCAGTGCTAGAATCCTAGGGTACACAGATACGCAGTATTTT. Translating it yields CSARILGYTDTQYF.

V usage is TRBV12-3 or TRBV12-4 and J usage is TRBJ2-7; 7 bases agree with TRBD1. The ends lost 6 bases at V and 0 bases at J; junction bases unmatched: 5. CDR3 length: 14 amino acids. In nucleotides, the CDR3 is TGTGCCAGCAGCGAAGGACAGGCCTCCTACGAGCAGTACTTC. Amino acid sequence: CASSEGQASYEQYF.